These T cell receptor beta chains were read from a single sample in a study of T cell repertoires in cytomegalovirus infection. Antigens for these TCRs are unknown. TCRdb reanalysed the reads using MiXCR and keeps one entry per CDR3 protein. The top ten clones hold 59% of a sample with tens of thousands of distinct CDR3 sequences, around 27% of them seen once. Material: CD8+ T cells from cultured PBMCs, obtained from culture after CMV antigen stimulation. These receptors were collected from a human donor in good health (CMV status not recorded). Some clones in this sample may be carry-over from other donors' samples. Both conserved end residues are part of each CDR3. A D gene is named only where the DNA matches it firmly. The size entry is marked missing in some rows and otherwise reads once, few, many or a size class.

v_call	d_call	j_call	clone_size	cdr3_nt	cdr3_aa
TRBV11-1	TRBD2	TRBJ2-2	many	TGTGCCAGCAGCCCGGGAGGGACTCCTACCGCGAACACCGGGGAGCTGTTTTTT	CASSPGGTPTANTGELFF
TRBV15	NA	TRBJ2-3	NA	TGTGCCACCAGCTCCCCGAGGAGCGGGCTAGGTAGGGATACGCAGTATTTT	CATSSPRSGLGRDTQYF
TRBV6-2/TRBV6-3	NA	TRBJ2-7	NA	TGTGCCAGCAGTTACTCGAGGGTCTACGAGCAGTACTTC	CASSYSRVYEQYF
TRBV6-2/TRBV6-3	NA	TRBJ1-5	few	TGTGCCAGCAGTTACCCCTCGCGTAGGGTGGATCAGCCCCAGCATTTT	CASSYPSRRVDQPQHF
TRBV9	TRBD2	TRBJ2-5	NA	TGTGCCAGCAGCGAGACTAGCTGGTCGTCGCAAGAGACCCAGTACTTC	CASSETSWSSQETQYF
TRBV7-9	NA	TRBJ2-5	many	TGTGCCAGCAGCTTACGGAATCAAGAGACCCAGTACTTC	CASSLRNQETQYF
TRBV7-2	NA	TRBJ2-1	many	TGTGCCAGCACTCTAGACCCGACGGTGCAGTTCTTC	CASTLDPTVQFF
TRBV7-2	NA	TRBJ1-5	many	TGTGCCAGCAGCTTACCAGGGGTGGGCAATCAGCCCCAGCATTTT	CASSLPGVGNQPQHF
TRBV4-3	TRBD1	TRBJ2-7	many	TGCGCCAGCAGCCAAGATTCAGGACAGGGGATTTACGAGCAGTACTTC	CASSQDSGQGIYEQYF
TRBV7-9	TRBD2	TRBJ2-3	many	TGTGCCAGCAGCTTAAGCGGGGATGTCACAGATACGCAGTATTTT	CASSLSGDVTDTQYF
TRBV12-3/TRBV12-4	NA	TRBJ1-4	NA	TGTGCCAGCAGTTCAGGGCTATCTAATGAAAAACTGTTTTTT	CASSSGLSNEKLFF
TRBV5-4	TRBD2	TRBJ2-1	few	TGTGCCAGCAGCTTGCAAGCGGGGGGCTCCTACAATGAGCAGTTCTTC	CASSLQAGGSYNEQFF
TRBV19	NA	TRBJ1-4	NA	TGTGCCAGTAATCCCGGGAGAGGCGGGAGTGAAAAACTGTTTTTT	CASNPGRGGSEKLFF
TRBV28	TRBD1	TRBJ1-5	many	TGTGCCAGCAGTGCCACAGGGGGAGGTCAGCCCCAGCATTTT	CASSATGGGQPQHF
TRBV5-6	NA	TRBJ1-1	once	TGTGCCAGCAGAATGGTAGGGAGCGCTTCAGCTTTCTTT	CASRMVGSASAFF
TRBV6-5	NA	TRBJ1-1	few	TGTGCCACCAAGGACGGAATGAACACTGAAGCTTTCTTT	CATKDGMNTEAFF
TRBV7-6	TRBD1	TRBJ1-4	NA	TGTGCCAGCAGCTTCCTCTACAGGGGCGGATCGCCAACTAATGAAAAACTGTTTTTT	CASSFLYRGGSPTNEKLFF
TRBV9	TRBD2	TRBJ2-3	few	TGTGCCAGCAGCGTGGGACTAGCGAGTTCAGATACGCAGTATTTT	CASSVGLASSDTQYF
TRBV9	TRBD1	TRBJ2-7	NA	TGTGCCAGCAGCGTAGAGGACAGGGGGTACGAGCAGTACTTC	CASSVEDRGYEQYF
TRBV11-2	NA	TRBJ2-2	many	TGTGCCAGCAGCTTATGGTACACCGGGGAGCTGTTTTTT	CASSLWYTGELFF
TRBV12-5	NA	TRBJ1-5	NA	TGTGCTAGTGGTTTTAATCCAGGGATATCGGTAAACAATCAGCCCCAGCATTTT	CASGFNPGISVNNQPQHF
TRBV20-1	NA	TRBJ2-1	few	TGCAGTGCTAGTAGGGGGACTTTCTACAATGAGCAGTTCTTC	CSASRGTFYNEQFF
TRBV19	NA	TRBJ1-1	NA	TGTGCCAGTAGTAAAAGGGCAGGGCCGACTGAAGCTTTCTTT	CASSKRAGPTEAFF
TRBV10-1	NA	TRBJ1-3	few	TGCGCCAGCAGTGAGTCGTTGGACAGAGGGGTATCTGGAAACACCATATATTTT	CASSESLDRGVSGNTIYF
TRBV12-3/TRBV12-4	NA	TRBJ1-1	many	TGTGCCAGCGGAACAGGCCGAAACACTGAAGCTTTCTTT	CASGTGRNTEAFF
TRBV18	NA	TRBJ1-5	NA	TGTGCCAGCTCCCGAAAACAGGACTCTAGCAATCAGCCCCAGCATTTT	CASSRKQDSSNQPQHF
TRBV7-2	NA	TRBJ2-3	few	TGTGCCAGCAGCTCCCTTGGGGGGCGTACGCAGTATTTT	CASSSLGGRTQYF
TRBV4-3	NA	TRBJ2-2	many	TGCGCCAGCAGCCGCCCGGGTCTGGGGGCGGGCGGGGAGCTGTTTTTT	CASSRPGLGAGGELFF
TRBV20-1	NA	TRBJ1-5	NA	TGCAGTGCTAGGGAATATGGCAATCAGCCCCAGCATTTT	CSAREYGNQPQHF
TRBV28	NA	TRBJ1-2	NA	TGTGCCAGCAGTCCGGCGGGTATACCGGACGATGGCTACACCTTC	CASSPAGIPDDGYTF
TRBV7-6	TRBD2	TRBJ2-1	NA	TGTGCCAGCAGCTTTGGTGCGGGAGTAAGGTACAATGAGCAGTTCTTC	CASSFGAGVRYNEQFF
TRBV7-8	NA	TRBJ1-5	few	TGTGCCAGCAGCCCAAGGGGTGGCAATCAGCCCCAGCATTTT	CASSPRGGNQPQHF
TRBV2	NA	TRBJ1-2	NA	TGTGCCAGCAAGGGGCAGGTCCATTGCTACACCTTC	CASKGQVHCYTF
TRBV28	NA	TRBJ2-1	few	TGTGCCAGCGGGTCGTACAGGGGAGGGGGATACAATGAGCAGTTCTTC	CASGSYRGGGYNEQFF
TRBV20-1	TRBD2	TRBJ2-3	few	TGCAGTGCTAGAGGGGTCCTAGCGGGAGTCGAAAGAGATACGCAGTATTTT	CSARGVLAGVERDTQYF
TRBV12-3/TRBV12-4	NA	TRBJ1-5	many	TGTGCCAGCAGTTTAGAGGGAATAGTGGGCCAGCCCCAGCATTTT	CASSLEGIVGQPQHF
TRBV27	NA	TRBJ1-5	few	TGTGCCAGCAGTCTTATGAGCAATCAGCCCCAGCATTTT	CASSLMSNQPQHF
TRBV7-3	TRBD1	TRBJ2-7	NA	TGTGCCAGCAGCACCTCCGGGACAGACTCCTACGAGCAGTACTTC	CASSTSGTDSYEQYF
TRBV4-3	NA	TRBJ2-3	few	TGCGCCAGCAGCCAAGGGGTGGGCCCCCAAAAGACAGATACGCAGTATTTT	CASSQGVGPQKTDTQYF
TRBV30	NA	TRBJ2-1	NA	TGTGCCTGGAGGGGGTTATCCGTTGCAGAGCAGTTCTTC	CAWRGLSVAEQFF
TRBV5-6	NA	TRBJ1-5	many	TGTGCCAGCAGCCTACATACCGGGACACTTAATCAGCCCCAGCATTTT	CASSLHTGTLNQPQHF
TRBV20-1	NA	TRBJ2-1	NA	TGCAGTGCTAGGGGGGGCGGGACCGTGTTAGCTGGGGAGCAGTTCTTC	CSARGGGTVLAGEQFF
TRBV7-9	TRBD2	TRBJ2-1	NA	TGTGCCAGCAGCCTAGGGACTAGCGGGACCAATGAGCAGTTCTTC	CASSLGTSGTNEQFF
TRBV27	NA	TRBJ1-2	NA	TGTGCCAGCAGGCCGGAAAGGAACTATGGCTACACCTTC	CASRPERNYGYTF
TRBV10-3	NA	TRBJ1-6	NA	TGTGCCATCAGGGAGACAAGCTCCTATAATTCACCCCTCCACTTT	CAIRETSSYNSPLHF
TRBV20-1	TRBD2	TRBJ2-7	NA	TGCAGTGCTCCCGTGGGGAGCGGGAGCCCTTCCGAGCAGTACTTC	CSAPVGSGSPSEQYF